The 29 T cell receptor beta chains below were found in one sample sequenced in a study of blood T cell repertoires in COVID-19. Sequencing was performed with immunoSEQ multiplex PCR; in TCRdb, only in-frame clones are kept and a portion is missing. The table records 120,000 or so clones, 90% of them present only once. Specimen: peripheral blood. These receptors originate from a woman in her fifties or sixties with COVID-19, enrolled during active disease.

This rearrangement joins TRBV4-1 to TRBJ2-3; a weak D match, TRBD1 (6 bases). The CDR3 runs 17 residues. Per the germline V gene, CDR1 is MGHRA and CDR2 is YSYEKL. Trimming took 1 base from V and 0 from J, leaving 14 bases between them. In DNA form, the CDR3 reads TGCGCCAGCAGCCAAGGCCAGGGGTACTCTAGCACAGATACGCAGTATTTT. It encodes CASSQGQGYSSTDTQYF.

V usage is TRBV6-5 and J usage is TRBJ1-1; a weak D match, TRBD1 (5 bases). The CDR3 is 14 amino acids. Per germline, CDR1 MNHEY and CDR2 SVGAGI. V lost 6 bases and J lost 1, with 12 bases in between. The CDR3 DNA sequence: TGTGCCAGCAGCTCCTCGGACACGAACACTGAAGCTTTCTTT. Its translation: CASSSSDTNTEAFF.

This chain joins TRBV5-5 and TRBJ2-1, with TRBD2 matching 12 bases. The germline V gene has CDR1 SGHKS and CDR2 YYEKEE (reference sequence). Losses at the gene ends were 4 bases for V and 3 bases for J; bases not matched to a gene: 8. The CDR3 is 17 residues long. CDR3 residues: CASSPGLAGGLYNEQFF. CDR3 DNA sequence: TGTGCCAGCAGCCCGGGTCTAGCGGGGGGGCTCTACAATGAGCAGTTCTTC.

This chain uses TRBV7-2 with TRBJ2-7, with 9 bases that match TRBD2. Germline V gene sequence: CDR1 SGHTA, CDR2 FQGNSA. CDR3 length equals 18 residues. V shed 2 bases, J shed 0 bases, and the junction held 11 bases outside the gene matches. In nucleotides, the CDR3 is TGTGCCAGCAGCTTAAGTTCACTAGCGGGCACTTTCTCCTACGAGCAGTACTTC. Its protein is CASSLSSLAGTFSYEQYF.

This clone has just one count. The chain joins TRBV7-2 to TRBJ1-5; D is undetermined. The germline V gene has CDR1 SGHTA and CDR2 FQGNSA. The V and J ends lost 5 bases and 8 bases respectively, with 13 bases between them. The CDR3 extends over 13 amino acids. The chain's CDR3 is CASSPQRGEPQHF. CDR3 nucleotide sequence: TGTGCCAGCAGCCCCCAGCGGGGTGAGCCCCAGCATTTT.

The rearrangement links TRBV2 to TRBJ2-2; a possible D gene is TRBD2 (7 bases). V lost 8 bases, J lost 6 bases, and 16 bases lay in between. The CDR3 totals 14 residues. Germline CDR1 and CDR2: SNHLY and FYNNEI. In DNA, the CDR3 is TGTGCCAGCGTTATGGGGGGGCATCCCGGGGAGCTGTTTTTT. It codes for CASVMGGHPGELFF.

The rearrangement uses TRBV9 and TRBJ1-3; D gene uncertain. Per germline, CDR1 SGDLS and CDR2 YYNGEE. V was pared by 3 bases and J by 2 bases, with 12 bases between. The CDR3 runs to 15 residues. The CDR3 DNA sequence: TGTGCCAGCAGCGCCACTGTCCACGCTGGAAACACCATATATTTT. This sequence encodes CASSATVHAGNTIYF.

The V gene is TRBV6-5, the J gene TRBJ2-3, with 11 positions matching TRBD2. J gave up 7 bases and V 7 bases, and 7 bases lay outside the gene matches. Germline CDR1 and CDR2: MNHEY and SVGAGI. The CDR3 spans 14 residues. As DNA, the CDR3 is TGTGCCAGCAATCTAGCGGGGGGCCCTTATACGCAGTATTTT. Translation gives CASNLAGGPYTQYF.

The chain couples TRBV19 to TRBJ1-2, with TRBD1 matching 7 bases. The CDR3 loop spans 18 amino acids. The V gene end was trimmed by 3 bases and the J gene end by 3 bases; junction bases not matched to a gene: 16. CDR1 and CDR2 (germline): LNHDA, SQIVND (reference sequence). CDR3 DNA sequence: TGTGCCAGTAGTATGGGCGGATTGACAGGGAATTTTGACTATGGCTACACCTTC. This codes for CASSMGGLTGNFDYGYTF.

The chain has TRBV13 and TRBJ2-5; D unresolved. The CDR3 covers 13 residues. The germline V gene encodes CDR1 PRHDT and CDR2 FYEKMQ (reference sequence). Trimming shortened V by 5 bases and J by 5 bases, and 12 bases separated the two germline ends. The CDR3 spells CASSPWRAETQYF. CDR3 nucleotide sequence: TGTGCCAGCAGCCCCTGGAGAGCGGAGACCCAGTACTTC.

The chain recombines TRBV11-3 with TRBJ2-7, with a weak D call TRBD1 (6 bases). The CDR3 has 16 residues. Germline lookup yields CDR1 SGHNT and CDR2 YENEEA. Deletions cut 5 bases from V and 3 bases from J, with 20 bases between. CDR3 in DNA: TGTGCCAGCAGCCGGGACACAGGGCGTAGTGGCTACGAGCAGTACTTC. Its protein is CASSRDTGRSGYEQYF.

The V and J genes are TRBV7-3 and TRBJ1-1, with TRBD1 as a possible D gene (5 bases). Trimming stripped 1 base from V and 1 base from J, with 10 bases between. The CDR3 runs to 15 residues. Per germline, CDR1 SGHTA and CDR2 FQGTGA. CDR3 DNA: TGTGCCAGCAGCTTAAACACAGGTACGAACACTGAAGCTTTCTTT. Encoded protein: CASSLNTGTNTEAFF.

The chain uses TRBV20-1 and TRBJ2-5; weak D call: TRBD1 (5 bases). Germline values: CDR1 DFQATT, CDR2 SNEGSKA (reference sequence). V was trimmed by 3 bases and J by 0 bases, leaving 8 bases between them. The CDR3 has 13 residues. Here the CDR3 DNA reads TGCAGTGCTAGTGACAGTAACCAAGAGACCCAGTACTTC. Translation gives CSASDSNQETQYF.

The chain is built from TRBV4-2 and TRBJ1-5; D is possibly TRBD1 (5 bases). V was pared by 1 base and J by 7 bases, with 11 bases between. This CDR3 comprises 14 residues. Germline CDR1 LGHNA, CDR2 YNFKEQ. The CDR3 nucleotides are TGTGCCAGCAGCCAAGGACAGTTGGGGCAGCCCCAGCATTTT. This codes for CASSQGQLGQPQHF.

This chain links TRBV4-1 with TRBJ1-2, with TRBD1 matching 7 bases. The CDR3 is made up of 15 amino acids. CDR1 is MGHRA and CDR2 is YSYEKL in the germline V gene. V shed 3 bases, J shed 1 base, and the junction held 5 bases outside the gene matches. DNA of the CDR3: TGCGCCAGCAGCCAGGGCGGGACAGATAACTATGGCTACACCTTC. It is translated as CASSQGGTDNYGYTF.

In nucleotides, the CDR3 is TGCGCCAGCAGCTTGGCGACGGGACATCCCTACGAGCAGTACTTC. It translates to CASSLATGHPYEQYF. The J gene is TRBJ2-7, the V gene TRBV5-1; weak D call: TRBD1 (6 bases). Trimming took off 0 bases at V and 2 bases at J, with 12 bases between the two ends. This CDR3 spans 15 amino acids. CDR1 and CDR2 from the germline V gene are SGHRS and YFSETQ.

The CDR3 protein is CAWKGGGVDKLFF. Here the CDR3 DNA reads TGTGCCTGGAAGGGAGGAGGGGTTGACAAACTGTTTTTT. The V gene is TRBV30, the J gene TRBJ1-4; tentatively, D is TRBD1 (5 bases). CDR1 is GTSNPN and CDR2 is SVGIG in the germline V gene (reference sequence). The germline V and J ends were trimmed by 4 bases and 11 bases, with 17 bases remaining between them. This CDR3 region has 13 residues.

This chain joins TRBV9 and TRBJ2-5, with D possibly TRBD2 on 7 matching bases. The CDR3 runs to 16 residues. Trimming stripped 6 bases from V and 0 bases from J, with 18 bases between. Germline-derived CDR1 and CDR2 are SGDLS and YYNGEE. The CDR3 protein is CASTRGGSPDQETQYF. The CDR3 DNA sequence: TGTGCCAGCACCCGCGGGGGCAGCCCCGACCAAGAGACCCAGTACTTC.

The J gene is TRBJ1-2, the V gene TRBV7-9; D may be TRBD1 (5 bases). Germline CDR1 SEHNR, CDR2 FQNEAQ (reference sequence). The CDR3 has 14 amino acids. With 4 bases removed from V and 4 bases from J, the gap between germline ends came to 13 bases. The CDR3 here is CASSWAGLGYGYTF. CDR3 nucleotides: TGTGCCAGCAGCTGGGCAGGGTTAGGCTATGGCTACACCTTC.

The chain joins TRBV7-2 to TRBJ1-3, with 8 bases that match TRBD1. The V gene end was trimmed by 1 base and the J gene end by 8 bases; junction bases not matched to a gene: 13. CDR3 length: 17 amino acids. Germline values: CDR1 SGHTA, CDR2 FQGNSA. The CDR3 coding sequence is TGTGCCAGCAGCTTAGGGAGGACAGGGTCTGGGCTGGACACCATATATTTT. Encoded protein: CASSLGRTGSGLDTIYF.

The chain combines TRBV29-1 with TRBJ2-3; a weak D match, TRBD1 (5 bases). The V and J ends lost 4 bases and 0 bases respectively, with 17 bases between them. Germline CDR1 reads SQVTM; CDR2 reads ANQGSEA. This CDR3 spans 16 amino acids. CDR3 protein: CSVGGPSRGSTDTQYF. In DNA form, the CDR3 reads TGCAGCGTTGGGGGCCCGTCTAGGGGAAGCACAGATACGCAGTATTTT.

The V gene is TRBV6-4, the J gene TRBJ1-5; D unclear. Trimming took off 2 bases at V and 0 bases at J, with 20 bases between the two ends. The germline V gene has CDR1 MRHNA and CDR2 SNTAGT. CDR3 length: 19 residues. For the CDR3, the DNA is TGTGCCAGCAGTGACCCCAACCAACCCGGACTATATAGCAATCAGCCCCAGCATTTT. It specifies CASSDPNQPGLYSNQPQHF.

This chain joins TRBV23-1 and TRBJ1-2; a possible D gene is TRBD1 (5 bases). TRBV23-1 qualifies as an ORF whose function is uncertain. V was cut by 4 bases and J by 5 bases, with 17 bases left in between. The CDR3 runs 15 residues. The CDR3 region is CASSLGPLGRYGYTF. CDR3 nucleotides: TGCGCCAGCAGTCTGGGGCCCTTGGGAAGATATGGCTACACCTTC.

V is TRBV5-5 and J is TRBJ1-1, with 8 bases identical to TRBD1. Trimming took 2 bases from V and 4 from J; bases not matched to a gene: 7. The CDR3 runs 15 residues. From germline, CDR1 is SGHKS and CDR2 YYEKEE (reference sequence). The CDR3 sequence: CASSFSGGRSTEAFF. CDR3 DNA sequence: TGTGCCAGCAGCTTTTCAGGGGGCCGTTCCACTGAAGCTTTCTTT.

The CDR3 nucleotides read TGTGCCAGCAGTAGGGTCAGGGCATCCGAAGCTTTCTTT. Protein product: CASSRVRASEAFF. V and J are TRBV2 and TRBJ1-1, with D possibly matching TRBD1 (5 bases). The V gene's germline CDR1 is SNHLY and CDR2 FYNNEI. Trimming shortened V by 5 bases and J by 8 bases, and 15 bases separated the two germline ends. The CDR3 runs 13 residues.

The rearrangement joins TRBV6-5 to TRBJ2-7, with TRBD1 matching 12 bases. The ends lost 6 bases at V and 0 bases at J; junction bases unmatched: 3. The CDR3 spans 15 residues. Germline V gene sequence: CDR1 MNHEY, CDR2 SVGAGI. The CDR3 nucleotides are TGTGCCAGCAGGGGACAGGGGGCGGGCTCCTACGAGCAGTACTTC. Its translation is CASRGQGAGSYEQYF.

The chain carries TRBV5-1 and TRBJ1-1, with D possibly TRBD1 on 6 matching bases. Looked up from germline, CDR1 is SGHRS and CDR2 is YFSETQ. Trimming stripped 0 bases from V and 0 bases from J, with 12 bases between. The CDR3 spans 16 residues. The DNA of the CDR3 is TGCGCCAGCAGCTTGGGGCAGGGGCTCATGAACACTGAAGCTTTCTTT. This gives the protein CASSLGQGLMNTEAFF.

This CDR3 is CASSFQGFDYGYTF. The CDR3 region has the DNA TGTGCCAGCAGTTTTCAGGGGTTCGACTATGGCTACACCTTC. The rearrangement joins TRBV6-2 or TRBV6-3 to TRBJ1-2; D perhaps matches TRBD1 (6 bases). V was clipped by 4 bases and J by 3 bases, with 12 bases between them. CDR1 and CDR2 (germline): MNHEY, SVGEGT. CDR3 size: 14 residues.

The V and J genes are TRBV11-3 and TRBJ2-7, with D maybe TRBD2 (6 bases). Germline V gene data show CDR1 as SGHNT and CDR2 as YENEEA. CDR3 length equals 15 residues. V gave up 5 bases and J gave up 1 base, with 15 bases separating them. DNA of the CDR3: TGTGCCAGCAGCCTGACCTCCGGGGGATCCTACGAGCAGTACTTC. Its translation: CASSLTSGGSYEQYF.